Listed below are T cell receptor beta chains from one sample, sequenced in a study of T cells in pancreatic ductal adenocarcinoma. Profiling relied on immunoSEQ multiplex PCR, and the TCRdb table lists in-frame clones only, not all of them. In the table there are some 2,500 clones, about four fifths of which are singletons. Material for sequencing was pancreatic tumor tissue. These receptors all come from a human donor with pancreatic ductal adenocarcinoma. Both conserved end residues are part of each CDR3. The D gene is left open where the match is weak. Expanded clones get a size class; other rows say once, few or many, or leave the size out.

>TRBV6-5|TRBJ1-4|-|TRBD1
CASRYGQGGEKLFF
TGTGCCAGCAGATACGGACAGGGAGGGGAAAAACTGTTTTTT
>TRBV2|TRBJ2-5|-|TRBD1
CASWDRGPGRYF
TGTGCCAGCTGGGACAGGGGGCCTGGGCGATACTTC
>TRBV5-8|TRBJ2-7|-|-
CASSGYGINSYEQYF
TGTGCCAGCAGTGGGTACGGGATTAACTCCTACGAGCAGTACTTC
>TRBV7-2|TRBJ1-6|-|-
CASNPGLFSPLHF
TGTGCCAGCAACCCGGGACTGTTTTCACCCCTCCACTTT
>TRBV13|TRBJ2-7|-|TRBD1
CASSSAPPGQGYEQYF
TGTGCCAGCAGCTCCGCTCCGCCGGGACAGGGGTACGAGCAGTACTTC
>TRBV7-3|TRBJ2-3|-|-
CASSLGALSTDTQYF
TGTGCCAGCAGCTTAGGGGCCCTTAGCACAGATACGCAGTATTTT
>TRBV28|TRBJ2-5|-|TRBD1
CASGPGQRHQETQYF
TGTGCCAGCGGACCGGGACAGAGACACCAAGAGACCCAGTACTTC
>TRBV25-1|TRBJ2-1|-|-
CASSVGQLNNEQFF
TGTGCCAGCAGCGTGGGACAACTCAACAATGAGCAGTTCTTC
>TRBV15|TRBJ2-7|-|TRBD2
CATSRGLSTTYEQYF
TGTGCCACCAGCAGGGGACTATCAACCACCTACGAGCAGTACTTC
>TRBV19|TRBJ1-2|once|TRBD1
CASSTTGERGYGYTF
TGTGCCAGTAGTACGACAGGGGAGAGGGGCTATGGCTACACCTTC
>TRBV7-9|TRBJ1-1|-|-
CASSLGVFAEAFF
TGTGCCAGCAGCTTAGGAGTTTTCGCTGAAGCTTTCTTT
>TRBV28|TRBJ1-4|-|TRBD1
CASSFSPGQGFGNEKLFF
TGTGCCAGCAGTTTTTCGCCGGGACAGGGGTTCGGTAATGAAAAACTGTTTTTT
>TRBV7-9|TRBJ2-3|once|-
CASSLGGNPDTQYF
TGTGCCAGCAGCTTAGGCGGTAACCCAGATACGCAGTATTTT
>TRBV18|TRBJ1-5|-|TRBD1
CASSLGGRGNNQPQHF
TGTGCCAGCTCACTAGGGGGCAGGGGCAACAATCAGCCCCAGCATTTT